The clone carrying this TCR beta chain was seen more than once but under ten times. Antigen unknown. Researchers barred patients who had uncontrolled infection, other autoimmune disease, pregnancy or lactation. This sample was included in a study of T cells in Graves' hyperthyroidism and ophthalmopathy. TCR beta CDR3 sequences were amplified from RNA transcripts. The HTBI primer set served for first-round RT-PCR of the TCR CDR3. MiXCR, run by TCRdb on the multiplex PCR reads, gives a single entry per CDR3 protein. There are a few hundred thousand distinct CDR3 sequences in the sample; around 42% occur only once, and approximately 7.5% lies in the top ten. The CDR3 loop spans 14 amino acids. V lost 3 bases to trimming and J lost 7 bases, with 16 bases between them. Germline assignment: CDR1 LNHDA and CDR2 SQIVND (reference sequence). The study's findings and limits: Among clonotypes expanded in thyroid above 0.001, most were also found in blood. Separation of ophthalmopathy from stable hyperthyroidism was achieved by a 13 V-J model.

The J gene is TRBJ2-7, the V gene TRBV19, with no clear D. Sequencing was done on a sample of peripheral blood or thyroid tissue (not recorded which). The receptor was isolated from a young woman with Graves' hyperthyroidism. This chain's CDR3 is CASSIRLAYNEQYF. The CDR3 region has the DNA TGTGCCAGTAGTATCCGACTGGCCTACAATGAGCAGTACTTC.